The entry below gives a single T cell receptor beta chain sequence along with its context. Its antigen remains unidentified. In germline, CDR1 is SGHNT, CDR2 YENEEA. The CDR3 runs 15 residues. V was shortened by 2 bases and J by 1 base, with 8 bases between the two germline ends. This specimen belongs to a study of cytomegalovirus exposure and HLA in healthy donors. Regarding the study as a whole: Evidence from a later analysis indicated that most CMV-associated TCR beta chains looked HLA-restricted.

The PCR used 60 Vbeta and 13 Jbeta primers. As originally analysed: An analysis performed later counted about 80 million unique TCR beta chains (roughly 11 million of them shared). Profiling relied on immunoSEQ multiplex PCR, and the TCRdb table lists in-frame clones only, not all of them. V and J calls and clone size are as listed in that table; D and trimming were resolved from the DNA. The repertoire holds roughly 200,000 clones, with about four fifths as singletons. The J gene is TRBJ2-2, the V gene TRBV11-3; the D is unclear. The sequenced sample consisted of PBMCs. The TCR comes from a middle-aged man in good health and CMV-seropositive. The CDR3 nucleotides read TGTGCCAGCAGCTTAAGTACGGGGAACACCGGGGAGCTGTTTTTT. This encodes CASSLSTGNTGELFF. The full variable domain, with the rest looked up from reference TRBV11-3 and TRBJ2-2, is EAGVVQSPRYKIIEKKQPVAFWCNPISGHNTLYWYLQNLGQGPELLIRYENEEAVDDSQLPKDRFSAERLKGVDSTLKIQPAELGDSAVYLCASSLSTGNTGELFFGEGSRLTVL.